Below are 3 T cell receptor beta chains sequenced from a single sample in a study of CD8 T cells in ankylosing spondylitis. TCRdb reprocessed the 5' RACE reads via MiXCR and lists one record per CDR3 protein. This sample has about 350,000 distinct CDR3 sequences, with about 20% found just once. The specimen sequenced was blood, either unsorted or a sorted T cell fraction (not recorded which). Receptors were obtained from a male donor with ankylosing spondylitis or in good health (not recorded which).

Ten or more counts support this clonotype. The chain is built from TRBV12-3 or TRBV12-4 and TRBJ2-1, with TRBD1 matching over 10 bases. CDR3 length: 15 residues. Trimming cost V 6 bases and J 8 bases; bases outside gene matches: 10. CDR3 coding DNA: TGTGCCAGCAGCCAGGGGACAGGGGTAGGGGATGAGCAGTTCTTC. It translates to CASSQGTGVGDEQFF.

This clonotype was counted many times. The V and J genes are TRBV12-3 or TRBV12-4 and TRBJ2-1; D perhaps matches TRBD2 (6 bases). There are 16 residues in the CDR3. The ends were cut back, 0 bases at V and 2 bases at J, with 11 bases in the middle. The chain's CDR3 is CASSLALGGAYNEQFF. The CDR3 coding sequence is TGTGCCAGCAGTTTAGCGCTCGGGGGTGCCTACAATGAGCAGTTCTTC.

This chain connects TRBV4-1 to TRBJ2-5, with D possibly being TRBD1 (6 bases). The V end lost 1 base, the J end lost 10 bases, and 10 bases lay between the germline ends. Germline CDR1 MGHRA, CDR2 YSYEKL. There are 12 residues in the CDR3. In DNA, the CDR3 is TGCGCCAGCAGCCAAGTCGAGGGGGTCCAGTACTTC. Protein: CASSQVEGVQYF.